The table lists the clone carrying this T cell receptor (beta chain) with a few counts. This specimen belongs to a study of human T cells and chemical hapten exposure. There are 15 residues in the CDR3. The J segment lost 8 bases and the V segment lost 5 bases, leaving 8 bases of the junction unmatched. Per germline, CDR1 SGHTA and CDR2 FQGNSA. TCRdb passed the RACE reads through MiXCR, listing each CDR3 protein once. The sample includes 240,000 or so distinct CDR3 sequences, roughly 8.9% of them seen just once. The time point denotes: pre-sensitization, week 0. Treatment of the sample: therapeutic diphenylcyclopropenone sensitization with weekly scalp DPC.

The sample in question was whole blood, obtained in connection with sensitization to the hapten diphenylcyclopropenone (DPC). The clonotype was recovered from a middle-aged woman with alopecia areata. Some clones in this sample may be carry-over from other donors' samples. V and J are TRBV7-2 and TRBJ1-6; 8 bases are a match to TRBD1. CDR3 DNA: TGTGCCAGCAGCGAACGTCAGGGGGCCCATTCACCCCTCCACTTT. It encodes CASSERQGAHSPLHF.